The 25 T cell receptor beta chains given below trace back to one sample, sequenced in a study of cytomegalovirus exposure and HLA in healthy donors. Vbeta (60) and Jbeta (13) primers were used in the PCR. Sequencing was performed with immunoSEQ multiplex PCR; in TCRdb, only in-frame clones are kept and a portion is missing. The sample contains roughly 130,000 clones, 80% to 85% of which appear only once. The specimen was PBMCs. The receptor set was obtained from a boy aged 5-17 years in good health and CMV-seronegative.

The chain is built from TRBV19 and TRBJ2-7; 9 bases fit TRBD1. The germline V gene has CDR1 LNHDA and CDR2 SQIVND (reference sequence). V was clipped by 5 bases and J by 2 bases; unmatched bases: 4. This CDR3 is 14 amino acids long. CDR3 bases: TGTGCCAGTAGTCCGGGACAGGGTGCCTACGAGCAGTACTTC. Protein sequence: CASSPGQGAYEQYF.

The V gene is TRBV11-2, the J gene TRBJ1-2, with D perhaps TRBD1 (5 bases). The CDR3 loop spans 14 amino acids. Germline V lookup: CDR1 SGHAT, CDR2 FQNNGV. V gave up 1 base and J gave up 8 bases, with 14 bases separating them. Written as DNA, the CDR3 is TGTGCCAGCAGCTTAGGTGGGCAGGGCCTGGGCTACACCTTC. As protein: CASSLGGQGLGYTF.

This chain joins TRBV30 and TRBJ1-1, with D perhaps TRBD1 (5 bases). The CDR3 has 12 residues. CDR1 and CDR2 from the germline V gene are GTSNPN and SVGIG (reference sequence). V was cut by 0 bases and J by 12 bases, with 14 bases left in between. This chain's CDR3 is CAWSVLLGGSFF. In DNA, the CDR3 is TGTGCCTGGAGTGTACTACTGGGGGGGTCTTTCTTT.

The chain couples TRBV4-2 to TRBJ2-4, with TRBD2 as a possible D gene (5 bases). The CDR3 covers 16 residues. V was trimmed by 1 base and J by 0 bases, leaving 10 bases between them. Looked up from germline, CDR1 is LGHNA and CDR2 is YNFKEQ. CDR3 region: CASSQGEGLAKNIQYF. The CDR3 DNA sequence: TGTGCCAGCAGCCAAGGAGAGGGTCTAGCCAAAAACATTCAGTACTTC.

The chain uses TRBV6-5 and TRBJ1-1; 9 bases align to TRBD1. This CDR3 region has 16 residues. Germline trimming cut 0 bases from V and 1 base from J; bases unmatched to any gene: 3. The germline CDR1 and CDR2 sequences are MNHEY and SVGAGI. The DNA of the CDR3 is TGTGCCAGCAGTTACTCGACAGGGGGGACGAACACTGAAGCTTTCTTT. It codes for CASSYSTGGTNTEAFF.

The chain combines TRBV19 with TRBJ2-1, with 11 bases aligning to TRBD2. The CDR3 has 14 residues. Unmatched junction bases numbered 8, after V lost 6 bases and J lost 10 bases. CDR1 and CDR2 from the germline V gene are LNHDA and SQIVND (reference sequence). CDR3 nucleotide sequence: TGTGCCAGTAGCCTAGCGGGAGGCCCCGGAGAGCAGTTCTTC. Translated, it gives CASSLAGGPGEQFF.

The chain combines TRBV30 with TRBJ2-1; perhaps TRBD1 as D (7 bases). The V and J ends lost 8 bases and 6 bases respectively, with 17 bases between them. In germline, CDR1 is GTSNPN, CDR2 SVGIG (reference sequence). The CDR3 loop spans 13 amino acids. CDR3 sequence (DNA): TGTGCCGGAGAACAGGAGGGGGCCAATGAGCAGTTCTTC. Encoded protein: CAGEQEGANEQFF.

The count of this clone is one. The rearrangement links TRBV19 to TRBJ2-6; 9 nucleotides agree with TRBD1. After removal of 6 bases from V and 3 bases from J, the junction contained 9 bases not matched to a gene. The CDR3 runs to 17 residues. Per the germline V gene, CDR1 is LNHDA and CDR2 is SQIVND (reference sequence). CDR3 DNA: TGTGCCAGTAGCACACCGGGACAGGGTAATGGGGCCAACGTCCTGACTTTC. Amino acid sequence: CASSTPGQGNGANVLTF.

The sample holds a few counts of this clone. The CDR3 nucleotides read TGTGCCAGCAGCCCCCGACTGGAGGAGACTAATGAAAAACTGTTTTTT. Amino acids: CASSPRLEETNEKLFF. V and J are TRBV7-2 and TRBJ1-4; D is unresolved. This CDR3 has 16 residues. CDR1 and CDR2 from the germline V gene are SGHTA and FQGNSA. Deletions cut 5 bases from V and 2 bases from J, with 15 bases between.

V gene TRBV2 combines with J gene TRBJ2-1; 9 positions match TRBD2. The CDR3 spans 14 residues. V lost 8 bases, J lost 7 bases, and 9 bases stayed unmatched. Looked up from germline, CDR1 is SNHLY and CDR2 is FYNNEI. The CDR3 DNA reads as TGTGCCAGCCTCCGGGCGGGAGGGCAGAATGAGCAGTTCTTC. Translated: CASLRAGGQNEQFF.

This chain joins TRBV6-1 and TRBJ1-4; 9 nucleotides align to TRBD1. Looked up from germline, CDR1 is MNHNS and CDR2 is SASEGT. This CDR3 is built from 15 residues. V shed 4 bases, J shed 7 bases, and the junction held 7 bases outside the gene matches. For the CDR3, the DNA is TGTGCCAGCAGTGGGTGGACAGGGGAGGTTGAAAAACTGTTTTTT. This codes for CASSGWTGEVEKLFF.

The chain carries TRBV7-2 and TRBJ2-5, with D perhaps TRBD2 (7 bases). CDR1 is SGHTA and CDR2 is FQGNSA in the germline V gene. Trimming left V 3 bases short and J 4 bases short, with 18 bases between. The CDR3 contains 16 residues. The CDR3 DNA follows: TGTGCCAGCAGCTTTTCAGGGGAGGGATTCGGAGAGACCCAGTACTTC. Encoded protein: CASSFSGEGFGETQYF.

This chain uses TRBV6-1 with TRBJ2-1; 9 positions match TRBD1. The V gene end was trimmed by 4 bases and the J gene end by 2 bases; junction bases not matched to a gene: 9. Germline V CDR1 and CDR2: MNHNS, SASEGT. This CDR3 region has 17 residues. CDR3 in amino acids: CASSAYRDRVTYNEQFF. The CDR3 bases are TGTGCCAGCAGTGCATATCGGGACAGGGTCACCTACAATGAGCAGTTCTTC.

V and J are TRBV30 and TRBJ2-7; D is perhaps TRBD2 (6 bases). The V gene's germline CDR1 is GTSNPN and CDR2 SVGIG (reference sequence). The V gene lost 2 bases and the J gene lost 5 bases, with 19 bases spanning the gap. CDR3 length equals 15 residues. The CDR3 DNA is TGTGCCTGGAGTACCGGGACTGGGCTCTTGGACGAGCAGTACTTC. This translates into CAWSTGTGLLDEQYF.

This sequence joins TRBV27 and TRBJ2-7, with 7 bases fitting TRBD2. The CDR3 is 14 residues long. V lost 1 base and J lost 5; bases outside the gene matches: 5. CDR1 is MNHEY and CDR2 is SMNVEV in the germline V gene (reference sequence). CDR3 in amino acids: CASSLYAGADEQYF. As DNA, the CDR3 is TGTGCCAGCAGTTTATACGCGGGAGCGGACGAGCAGTACTTC.

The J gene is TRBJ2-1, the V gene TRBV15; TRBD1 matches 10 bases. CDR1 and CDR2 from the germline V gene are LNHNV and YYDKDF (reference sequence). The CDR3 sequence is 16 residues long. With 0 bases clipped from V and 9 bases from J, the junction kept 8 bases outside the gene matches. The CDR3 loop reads CATSRDEDRGYSEQFF. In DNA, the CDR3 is TGTGCCACCAGCAGAGATGAGGACAGGGGGTACTCTGAGCAGTTCTTC. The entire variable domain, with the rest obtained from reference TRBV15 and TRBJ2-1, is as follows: DAMVIQNPRYQVTQFGKPVTLSCSQTLNHNVMYWYQQKSSQAPKLLFHYYDKDFNNEADTPDNFQSRRPNTSFCFLDIRSPGLGDTAMYLCATSRDEDRGYSEQFFGPGTRLTVL.

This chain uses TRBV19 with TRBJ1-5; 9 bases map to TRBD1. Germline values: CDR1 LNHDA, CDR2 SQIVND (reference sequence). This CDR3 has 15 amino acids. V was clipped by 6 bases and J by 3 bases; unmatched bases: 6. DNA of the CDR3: TGTGCCAGTAGCACCGGACAGGGGTTCAATCAGCCCCAGCATTTT. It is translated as CASSTGQGFNQPQHF.

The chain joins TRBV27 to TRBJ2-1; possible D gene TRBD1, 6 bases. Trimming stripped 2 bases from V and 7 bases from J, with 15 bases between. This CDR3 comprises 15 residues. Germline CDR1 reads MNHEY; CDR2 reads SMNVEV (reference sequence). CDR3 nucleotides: TGTGCCAGCAGTTTAAGCTTTAACAGGGCGAATGAGCAGTTCTTC. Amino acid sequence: CASSLSFNRANEQFF.

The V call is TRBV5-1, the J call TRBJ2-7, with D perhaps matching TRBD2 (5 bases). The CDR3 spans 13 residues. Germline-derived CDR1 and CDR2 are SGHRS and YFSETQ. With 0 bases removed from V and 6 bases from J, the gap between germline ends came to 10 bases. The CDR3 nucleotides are TGCGCCAGCAGCTTGGAGGACTTCTCCGAGCAGTACTTC. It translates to CASSLEDFSEQYF. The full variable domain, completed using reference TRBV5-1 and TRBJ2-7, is KAGVTQTPRYLIKTRGQQVTLSCSPISGHRSVSWYQQTPGQGLQFLFEYFSETQRNKGNFPGRFSGRQFSNSRSEMNVSTLELGDSALYLCASSLEDFSEQYFGPGTRLTVT.

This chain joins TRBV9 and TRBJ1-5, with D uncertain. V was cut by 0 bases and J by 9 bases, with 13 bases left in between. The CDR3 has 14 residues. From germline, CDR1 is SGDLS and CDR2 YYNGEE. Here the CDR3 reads CASSVGAVQWPQHF. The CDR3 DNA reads TGTGCCAGCAGCGTAGGAGCGGTTCAGTGGCCCCAGCATTTT.

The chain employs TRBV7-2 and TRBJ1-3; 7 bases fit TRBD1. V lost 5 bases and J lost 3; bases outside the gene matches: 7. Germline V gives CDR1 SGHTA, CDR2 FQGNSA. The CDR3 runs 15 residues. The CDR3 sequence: CASSPTGVGGNTIYF. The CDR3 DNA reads TGTGCCAGCAGCCCAACAGGGGTCGGTGGAAACACCATATATTTT.

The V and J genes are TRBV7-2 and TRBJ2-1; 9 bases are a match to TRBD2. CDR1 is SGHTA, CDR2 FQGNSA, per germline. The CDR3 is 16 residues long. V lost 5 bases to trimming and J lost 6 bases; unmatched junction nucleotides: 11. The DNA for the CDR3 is TGTGCCAGCAGCCTCGCGGGGGGGCGGCTGGGCAATGAGCAGTTCTTC. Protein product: CASSLAGGRLGNEQFF.

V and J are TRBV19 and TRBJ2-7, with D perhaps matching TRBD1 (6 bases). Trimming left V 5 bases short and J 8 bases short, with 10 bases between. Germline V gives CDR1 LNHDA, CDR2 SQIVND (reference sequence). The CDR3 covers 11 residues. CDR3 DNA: TGTGCCAGTAGTTACCAGGGGAAGCAGTACTTC. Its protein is CASSYQGKQYF. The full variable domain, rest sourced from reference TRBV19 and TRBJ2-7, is DGGITQSPKYLFRKEGQNVTLSCEQNLNHDAMYWYRQDPGQGLRLIYYSQIVNDFQKGDIAEGYSVSREKKESFPLTVTSAQKNPTAFYLCASSYQGKQYFGPGTRLTVT.

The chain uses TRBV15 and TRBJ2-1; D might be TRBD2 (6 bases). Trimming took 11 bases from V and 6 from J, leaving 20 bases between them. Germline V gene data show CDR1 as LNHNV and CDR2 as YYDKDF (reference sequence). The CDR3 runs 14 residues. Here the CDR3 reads CAASGGSLFNEQFF. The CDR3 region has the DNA TGTGCCGCTTCTGGAGGGTCCCTATTCAATGAGCAGTTCTTC.

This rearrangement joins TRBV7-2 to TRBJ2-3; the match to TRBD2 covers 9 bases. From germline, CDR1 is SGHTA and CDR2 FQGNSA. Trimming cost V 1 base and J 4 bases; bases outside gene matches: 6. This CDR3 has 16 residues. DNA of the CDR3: TGTGCCAGCAGCTTAGGGGTAGCGGGAGTGGCAGATACGCAGTATTTT. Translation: CASSLGVAGVADTQYF. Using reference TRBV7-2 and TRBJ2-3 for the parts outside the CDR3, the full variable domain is GAGVSQSPSNKVTEKGKDVELRCDPISGHTALYWYRQSLGQGLEFLIYFQGNSAPDKSGLPSDRFSAERTGGSVSTLTIQRTQQEDSAVYLCASSLGVAGVADTQYFGPGTRLTVL.